The present TCR beta chain was sequenced within a study of T-cell reconstitution after alpha-beta-depleted transplantation in children. The CDR3 sequence is 19 residues long. Per germline, CDR1 MGHRA and CDR2 YSYEKL. Trimming removed 0 bases from V and 2 bases from J, with 22 bases in between. This clonotype was observed many times. TCRbeta library construction was performed incorporating unique molecular identifiers. TCRdb fed the PCR reads into MiXCR, producing one record per CDR3 protein. The data show approximately 590,000 distinct CDR3 sequences, over 9.5% seen once. The sequence was obtained from a human donor who donated a stem cell graft to a child with acute myeloid leukemia. The genes are TRBV4-1 and TRBJ2-5; D is uncertain. The sample in question was PBMCs from the stem cell graft donor, obtained from the stem cell graft. DNA of the CDR3: TGCGCCAGCAGCCAAGATCCGTGGGGTCCTCGATCTCTACAAGAGACCCAGTACTTC. Translation gives CASSQDPWGPRSLQETQYF.